A selection of T cell receptor beta chains follows, all from one sample in a study of CD8 T cells in ankylosing spondylitis. One entry per CDR3 protein results from TCRdb running MiXCR on the 5' RACE reads. The sample holds 350,000 to 550,000 distinct CDR3 sequences; about 24% are singletons and the top ten take about 0.92%. Sequencing was done on a sample of blood, either unsorted or a sorted T cell fraction (not recorded which). These receptor sequences come from a male donor with ankylosing spondylitis. CDR3s include the opening cysteine and the closing phenylalanine or tryptophan. Fields, in order: V gene, D gene, J gene, clone size, CDR3 DNA, CDR3 protein. D genes are given only for firm matches. Clone size appears in some rows only: once, few, many, or a class for an expanded clone.

>TRBV24-1|TRBD1|TRBJ2-3|NA
TGTGCCACCAGTGATTCCCCGGGACAGGGCACAGATACGCAGTATTTT
CATSDSPGQGTDTQYF
>TRBV7-6|NA|TRBJ2-2|many
TGTGCCAGCAGCTCTAGCGATCTACAGGTCGGGGAGCTGTTTTTT
CASSSSDLQVGELFF
>TRBV7-7|NA|TRBJ2-6|once
TGTGCCAGCAGCTCCCCGCAAAGGGGCGGTGGGGCCAACGTCCTGACTTTC
CASSSPQRGGGANVLTF
>TRBV10-3|NA|TRBJ2-1|few
TGTGCCACCGCTAGAGCGGCGGACAGCTCCTACAATGAGCAGTTCTTC
CATARAADSSYNEQFF
>TRBV25-1|NA|TRBJ1-2|NA
TGTGCCAGCAGTGAATGGGGAGGAAACTATGGCTACACCTTC
CASSEWGGNYGYTF
>TRBV20-1|TRBD2|TRBJ2-5|few
TGCAGTGCTGGGACTAGCGGGAGAGAGACCCAGTACTTC
CSAGTSGRETQYF
>TRBV20-1|TRBD1|TRBJ1-1|NA
TGCAGTGCTCCCCCGGACAGGGGAACTTTCTTT
CSAPPDRGTFF
>TRBV20-1|TRBD1|TRBJ1-2|NA
TGCAGTGCTAGGACAGGGACTAACTATGGCTACACCTTC
CSARTGTNYGYTF
>TRBV27|NA|TRBJ1-6|few
TGTGCCAGCCAGGGGACTAATTCACCCCTCCACTTT
CASQGTNSPLHF
>TRBV11-2|NA|TRBJ2-7|few
TGTGCCAGCAGCGCGGAGGGACTGACGACGTACGAGCAGTACTTC
CASSAEGLTTYEQYF
>TRBV20-1|NA|TRBJ2-7|NA
TGCAGTGCTAAGGCCAACTCCTACGAGCAGTACTTC
CSAKANSYEQYF
>TRBV5-1|NA|TRBJ2-7|NA
TGCGCCAGCAGCTTGGCAGGAGCTGAGCAGTACTTC
CASSLAGAEQYF
>TRBV20-1|TRBD1|TRBJ1-2|few
TGCAGTGCCAGACCCCGGGACAGGGGAACGGGTGGACGTTATGGCTACACCTTC
CSARPRDRGTGGRYGYTF
>TRBV5-1|NA|TRBJ1-2|NA
TGCGCCAGCAGCGGACGACAGGACTATGGCTACACCTTC
CASSGRQDYGYTF
>TRBV6-5|NA|TRBJ2-1|few
TGTGCCAGCAGTTACGATTGGGCAGGGGCGACCACCGGTGAGCAGTTCTTC
CASSYDWAGATTGEQFF
>TRBV6-6|NA|TRBJ2-5|NA
TGTGCCAGCAGCACCGGGACAAAAGGGACCCAGTACTTC
CASSTGTKGTQYF
>TRBV7-9|TRBD2|TRBJ2-5|NA
TGTGCCAGCAGTTTTTTTCTAGCGGGAGAGACCCAGTACTTC
CASSFFLAGETQYF
>TRBV4-2|NA|TRBJ1-3|few
TGTGCCAGCAGCCAAGATTGGTGGTCGGACAGCTTCTCTGGAAACACCATATATTTT
CASSQDWWSDSFSGNTIYF
>TRBV6-1|TRBD1|TRBJ1-1|NA
TGTGCCACCTCAGTTAGGGGGCCGACCCAGAACACTGAAGCTTTCTTT
CATSVRGPTQNTEAFF
>TRBV10-3|NA|TRBJ2-1|few
TGTGCCATCAGTGAGTCCGGCAGGGGAATCCAGAATGAGCAGTTCTTC
CAISESGRGIQNEQFF
>TRBV7-2|TRBD1|TRBJ2-7|NA
TGTGCCAGCAGCTTACCAGGGGGCCCCTACGAGCAGTACTTC
CASSLPGGPYEQYF
>TRBV5-1|TRBD1|TRBJ2-1|NA
TGCGCCAGCAGCCTGCGACAGGGTATCAATGAGCAGTTCTTC
CASSLRQGINEQFF
>TRBV5-1|NA|TRBJ2-1|NA
TGCGCCAGCAGCCCGGATGGATGGGATGAGCAGTTCTTC
CASSPDGWDEQFF
>TRBV7-9|TRBD2|TRBJ2-2|NA
TGTGCCAGCAGCTCTCCTAGCGGGGCCCCGAACACCGGGGAGCTGTTTTTT
CASSSPSGAPNTGELFF
>TRBV20-1|NA|TRBJ1-6|few
TGCAGTGCTAGACGTCAGGAGTTCCTCCACTTT
CSARRQEFLHF
>TRBV20-1|NA|TRBJ2-3|few
TGCAGTGCTCCACCCGGCGCGCCTCGAACAGATACGCAGTATTTT
CSAPPGAPRTDTQYF
>TRBV20-1|TRBD2|TRBJ2-1|few
TGCAGTGCGGGGGGGTCCTCAGGCCGTGAGCAGTTCTTC
CSAGGSSGREQFF
>TRBV3-1|TRBD2|TRBJ2-7|few
TGTGCCAGCAGCCCCCTTGTGGGAGGGCCCTACGAGCAGTACTTC
CASSPLVGGPYEQYF
>TRBV25-1|NA|TRBJ2-2|NA
TGTGCCAGCAGTGTAACAGGAACCACCGGGGAGCTGTTTTTT
CASSVTGTTGELFF
>TRBV5-1|NA|TRBJ2-2|NA
TGCGCCAGCAGCGGTACTCTAGCCGGCGGGGAGCTGTTTTTT
CASSGTLAGGELFF
>TRBV20-1|TRBD1|TRBJ1-6|NA
TGCAGTGCTCTCCCAGGGGGGAATTCACCCCTCCACTTT
CSALPGGNSPLHF
>TRBV3-1|NA|TRBJ2-1|few
TGTGCCAGCAGCCACTCTAGCACCCAAGGTGAGCAGTTCTTC
CASSHSSTQGEQFF
>TRBV7-9|TRBD1|TRBJ1-1|few
TGTGCCAGCAGCCCAGGGGGTTATGAAGCTTTCTTT
CASSPGGYEAFF
>TRBV29-1|NA|TRBJ1-1|NA
TGCAGCGTCATGGGTCGAACCTATGTTGCTTTCTTT
CSVMGRTYVAFF
>TRBV7-9|NA|TRBJ2-2|many
TGTGCCAGCAGCTTAGCGGGGGACACCGGGGAGCTGTTTTTT
CASSLAGDTGELFF
>TRBV7-2|NA|TRBJ2-1|once
TGTGCCAGCAGCTTATTGGGCATTCTCCAGTTCTTC
CASSLLGILQFF
>TRBV20-1|NA|TRBJ2-2|NA
TGCAGTGCTAGAGGATTAGTTCAGAACACCGGGGAGCTGTTTTTT
CSARGLVQNTGELFF
>TRBV20-1|TRBD2|TRBJ2-4|NA
TGCAGTGCTAACCCTAGCGGGAGGCCGGAAAACATTCAGTACTTC
CSANPSGRPENIQYF